The 3 T cell receptor beta chains below all came from one sample that was sequenced in a study of cytomegalovirus exposure and HLA in healthy donors. 13 Jbeta primers and 60 Vbeta primers were used for the PCR. Only in-frame clones appear in the TCRdb table, and some are missing; sequencing was by immunoSEQ multiplex PCR. The profile covers 99,000 or so clones, with under 85% appearing a single time and roughly 1.2% taken by the ten largest. The sequencing input was PBMCs. The source is a man in his forties or fifties in good health and CMV-seronegative.

This clone has just a few counts. This rearrangement joins TRBV9 to TRBJ1-2; D is ambiguous. Trimming shortened V by 0 bases and J by 7 bases, and 25 bases separated the two germline ends. This CDR3 spans 18 amino acids. Looked up from germline, CDR1 is SGDLS and CDR2 is YYNGEE. This chain's CDR3 is CASSVGVSFSSQDGGYTF. CDR3 nucleotide sequence: TGTGCCAGCAGCGTAGGAGTCAGTTTCTCCTCCCAGGATGGTGGCTACACCTTC. The full variable domain, in which reference TRBV9 and TRBJ1-2 provide the parts outside the CDR3, is DSGVTQTPKHLITATGQRVTLRCSPRSGDLSVYWYQQSLDQGLQFLIQYYNGEERAKGNILERFSAQQFPDLHSELNLSSLELGDSALYFCASSVGVSFSSQDGGYTFGSGTRLTVV.

This clone was counted only a few times. This chain joins TRBV5-8 and TRBJ2-5, with TRBD1 identical over 7 bases. Trimming took 3 bases from V and 5 from J; bases not matched to a gene: 13. The CDR3 consists of 16 residues. The germline V gene has CDR1 SGHTS and CDR2 YDEGEE. As DNA, the CDR3 is TGTGCCAGCAGCTCAACTCGGACAGGCCGCCTGGAGACCCAGTACTTC. Its translation is CASSSTRTGRLETQYF.

The genes are TRBV29-1 and TRBJ1-6; D gene ambiguous. Germline CDR1 and CDR2: SQVTM and ANQGSEA. V dropped 4 bases and J dropped 7 bases, with 17 bases sitting between them. The CDR3 sequence is 15 residues long. The DNA for the CDR3 is TGCAGCGTTGCGGTTGAGGGCAGCGGGAATTCACCCCTCCACTTT. Its protein is CSVAVEGSGNSPLHF.